This TCR beta chain is from a study of blood T cells in healthy people across ages. The study, taken as a whole, reports: With unsorted PBMCs, a conclusive comparison of naive versus antigen-experienced cells was not possible. Getting older went along with TCR beta diversity per million T cells dropping roughly linearly.

Germline CDR1 MDHEN, CDR2 SYDVKM. The CDR3 is 15 residues long. A J-beta primer mix and a sample-barcoded 5' primer were used in a second PCR of about 7 to 12 cycles. Sequencing recovered at least 3 million CDR3-containing paired-end reads from each sample. Using its own MiXCR run on the 5' RACE reads, TCRdb lists one record per CDR3 protein. The sample contains 650,000 to 800,000 distinct CDR3 sequences, about 42% of which appear only once. Turning to this clonotype: Its antigen remains unknown.

This TCR was recovered from a man aged 55 to 70 in good health. The sequenced sample consisted of blood. The chain links TRBV28 to TRBJ2-1; 11 nucleotides line up with TRBD1. The J call could be wrong; TRBJ2-7 is a better fit for the DNA end. In nucleotides, the CDR3 is TGTGCCAGCAGTTCGGGGACAGGGGGTCCGTACGAGCAGTACTTC. Encoded protein: CASSSGTGGPYEQYF.